These 18 T cell receptor beta chains were sequenced from one sample in a study of control samples from healthy donors and cancer patients. Clones were sequenced by immunoSEQ multiplex PCR, and TCRdb holds only the in-frame ones, with some missing. Of roughly 160,000 clones listed, about 94% are singletons. The sequencing input was PBMCs. The source of these receptors is a man aged 55 to 70 with colorectal cancer.

V usage is TRBV30 and J usage is TRBJ1-1, with 8 bases identical to TRBD1. V shed 2 bases and J 4 bases; nucleotides not matched to a gene: 3. The germline V gene encodes CDR1 GTSNPN and CDR2 SVGIG (reference sequence). The CDR3 extends over 13 amino acids. The CDR3, as DNA: TGTGCCTGGAGTATTACAGGGGGCACTGAAGCTTTCTTT. Its translation is CAWSITGGTEAFF. Variable domain in full (rest from reference TRBV30 and TRBJ1-1): SQTIHQWPATLVQPVGSPLSLECTVEGTSNPNLYWYRQAAGRGLQLLFYSVGIGQISSEVPQNLSASRPQDRQFILSSKKLLLSDSGFYLCAWSITGGTEAFFGQGTRLTVV.

CDR3 sequence (DNA): TGTGCCAGTAGTATGAAGGGGGAGAAAGGGGATGGCTACACCTTC. It is translated as CASSMKGEKGDGYTF. J is TRBJ1-2 and V is TRBV19, with a weak D call TRBD1 (6 bases). The CDR3 is 15 amino acids. CDR1 and CDR2 (germline): LNHDA, SQIVND (reference sequence). V lost 3 bases and J 6 bases, leaving 17 bases between the germline ends.

This chain uses TRBV4-1 with TRBJ2-6; D uncertain. Germline CDR1 reads MGHRA; CDR2 reads YSYEKL. The CDR3 consists of 14 residues. V gave up 0 bases and J gave up 2 bases, with 2 bases separating them. This chain's CDR3 is CASSQDPGANVLTF. The CDR3 DNA sequence: TGCGCCAGCAGCCAAGATCCTGGGGCCAACGTCCTGACTTTC.

This clone was recorded a few times. The chain recombines TRBV18 with TRBJ1-2; 8 nucleotides line up with TRBD1. The V segment lost 3 bases and the J segment 2 bases; nucleotides outside the gene matches: 5. This CDR3 region has 15 residues. Looked up from germline, CDR1 is KGHSH and CDR2 is LQKENI. The CDR3 loop is CASSPTGVGNYGYTF. In DNA, the CDR3 is TGTGCCAGCTCACCGACAGGGGTTGGAAACTATGGCTACACCTTC.

CDR3 in amino acids: CASSVGTGELFF. DNA for the CDR3: TGTGCCAGCAGCGTAGGTACTGGGGAGCTGTTTTTT. The rearrangement links TRBV9 to TRBJ2-2; no firm D call. With 0 bases removed from V and 8 bases from J, the gap between germline ends came to 5 bases. The CDR3 totals 12 residues. Germline V gene sequence: CDR1 SGDLS, CDR2 YYNGEE.

Only a few counts were recorded for this clone. The chain carries TRBV11-2 and TRBJ2-1; TRBD1 is a possible D gene (5 bases). Per the germline V gene, CDR1 is SGHAT and CDR2 is FQNNGV. Trimming left V 4 bases short and J 1 base short, with 14 bases between. The CDR3 covers 16 residues. CDR3 coding DNA: TGTGCCAGCAGCTCATATCTAGGGGATTCCTACAATGAGCAGTTCTTC. This gives the protein CASSSYLGDSYNEQFF.

The chain employs TRBV19 and TRBJ2-2; D might be TRBD2 (6 bases). The CDR3 spans 14 residues. Trimming cost V 3 bases and J 3 bases, with 8 bases left between them. The germline V gene encodes CDR1 LNHDA and CDR2 SQIVND (reference sequence). CDR3 sequence reads: CASSMWGDTGELFF. The CDR3 region has the DNA TGTGCCAGTAGTATGTGGGGGGACACCGGGGAGCTGTTTTTT.

The V gene is TRBV11-2, the J gene TRBJ1-3; the match to TRBD1 covers 10 bases. The trim removed 6 bases at V and 4 bases at J, leaving 6 bases unmatched. The CDR3 totals 15 residues. Germline CDR1 is SGHAT and CDR2 is FQNNGV. The CDR3 loop is CASRRQGAGGNTIYF. The DNA of the CDR3 is TGTGCCAGCAGAAGACAGGGGGCTGGGGGAAACACCATATATTTT.

This clone was seen a single time. CDR3 loop: CAWSVNRFLYQMFNEKLFF. The CDR3 DNA reads TGTGCCTGGAGTGTAAACAGGTTCCTCTACCAAATGTTTAATGAAAAACTGTTTTTT. This chain links TRBV30 with TRBJ1-4; D perhaps matches TRBD1 (5 bases). V lost 0 bases and J 4 bases, leaving 24 bases between the germline ends. CDR3 length: 19 amino acids. Germline CDR1 GTSNPN, CDR2 SVGIG (reference sequence).

This chain connects TRBV12-5 to TRBJ2-7; 10 bases line up with TRBD1. V was pared by 0 bases and J by 3 bases, with 2 bases of the junction left unmatched. The CDR3 length is 15 residues. The germline V gene encodes CDR1 LGHNT and CDR2 FRNRAP. As DNA, the CDR3 is TGTGCTAGTGGTTTGGTTCGGGACAGGGGCTACGAGCAGTACTTC. This encodes CASGLVRDRGYEQYF.

The rearrangement links TRBV5-1 to TRBJ1-4; 11 nucleotides line up with TRBD1. CDR1 is SGHRS and CDR2 is YFSETQ in the germline V gene. J was trimmed by 8 bases and V by 5 bases; bases with no gene match: 8. This CDR3 has 15 amino acids. DNA for the CDR3: TGCGCCAGCAGATCGTCGGGACAGGGGGTAGAAAAACTGTTTTTT. Protein product: CASRSSGQGVEKLFF.

This clone has a single count. The gene calls are TRBV5-4 and TRBJ2-7; 10 nucleotides agree with TRBD2. The CDR3 sequence is 14 residues long. V shed 5 bases and J 5 bases; nucleotides not matched to a gene: 7. Germline assignment: CDR1 SGHNT and CDR2 YYREEE (reference sequence). Written as DNA, the CDR3 is TGTGCCAGCAGTTCGAGCGGGGGGGCCCACGAGCAGTACTTC. It encodes CASSSSGGAHEQYF. Filled out from reference TRBV5-4 and TRBJ2-7, the complete variable domain reads ETGVTQSPTHLIKTRGQQVTLRCSSQSGHNTVSWYQQALGQGPQFIFQYYREEENGRGNFPPRFSGLQFPNYSSELNVNALELDDSALYLCASSSSGGAHEQYFGPGTRLTVT.

The rearrangement uses TRBV6-5 and TRBJ2-3, with a weak D call TRBD1 (5 bases). The CDR3 spans 13 residues. The V end was cut by 7 bases, the J end by 2 bases, with 10 bases between. Germline lookup yields CDR1 MNHEY and CDR2 SVGAGI. The CDR3 spells CASKDRYTDTQYF. In nucleotides, the CDR3 is TGTGCCAGCAAAGACAGATACACAGATACGCAGTATTTT.

The chain combines TRBV6-6 with TRBJ2-1; 7 nucleotides align to TRBD2. Trimming removed 0 bases from V and 4 bases from J; junction bases left unmatched: 6. CDR1 and CDR2 from the germline V gene are MNHNY and SVGAGI (reference sequence). This CDR3 spans 16 amino acids. The CDR3 is CASSYSGSGDYNEQFF. The CDR3 DNA follows: TGTGCCAGCAGTTACTCGGGGAGCGGGGATTACAATGAGCAGTTCTTC.

The chain is built from TRBV5-1 and TRBJ2-3; D is perhaps TRBD1 (6 bases). The CDR3 runs 16 residues. Germline V gives CDR1 SGHRS, CDR2 YFSETQ. Trimming cost V 0 bases and J 5 bases, with 16 bases left between them. CDR3 protein: CASSLVPRGAEDTQYF. CDR3 nucleotides: TGCGCCAGCAGCTTGGTCCCCAGGGGAGCGGAAGATACGCAGTATTTT.

V and J are TRBV30 and TRBJ2-7; D not certain. Germline assignment: CDR1 GTSNPN and CDR2 SVGIG (reference sequence). Trimming removed 3 bases from V and 3 bases from J, with 15 bases in between. The CDR3 loop spans 14 amino acids. Written as DNA, the CDR3 is TGTGCCTGGAGACCCGACTCCCTCTACTACGAGCAGTACTTC. Its translation is CAWRPDSLYYEQYF.

This clone was seen once. This sequence joins TRBV10-3 and TRBJ1-5; D unresolved. Germline CDR1 and CDR2: ENHRY and SYGVKD. Trimming removed 3 bases from V and 0 bases from J, with 3 bases in between. The CDR3 sequence is 13 residues long. The CDR3 loop is CAISEGSNQPQHF. The CDR3 nucleotides are TGTGCCATCAGTGAAGGTAGCAATCAGCCCCAGCATTTT.

The rearrangement joins TRBV15 to TRBJ1-4; 8 nucleotides match TRBD1. CDR3 size: 14 residues. Germline lookup yields CDR1 LNHNV and CDR2 YYDKDF (reference sequence). V lost 3 bases and J lost 8; bases outside the gene matches: 5. The DNA for the CDR3 is TGTGCCACCAGCAGGGACAGGGCTAGCGAAAAACTGTTTTTT. It translates to CATSRDRASEKLFF.